This is a list of T cell receptor beta chains from one sample in a study of blood T cell repertoires in COVID-19. Assay used: immunoSEQ multiplex PCR; TCRdb lists only in-frame clones, some missing. Of roughly 69,000 clones in the sample, around 80% were seen once. Source material: peripheral blood. These receptors were collected from a human donor in a cohort sampled during active COVID-19. CDR3s include the opening cysteine and the closing phenylalanine or tryptophan. A D gene is named only where the DNA matches it firmly. Only some rows state a clone size, as once, few, many or a class for expanded clones.

J gene: TRBJ1-3
CDR3 length: 14
clone size: .
D gene: .
V gene: TRBV7-2
CDR3 protein: CASSLSRDGNTIYF
CDR3 DNA: TGTGCCAGCAGCTTATCGAGGGATGGAAACACCATATATTTT

J gene: TRBJ1-1
CDR3 length: 16
clone size: .
D gene: .
V gene: TRBV5-1
CDR3 protein: CASSLSGAAMNTEAFF
CDR3 DNA: TGCGCCAGCAGCTTGTCAGGGGCCGCCATGAACACTGAAGCTTTCTTT

J gene: TRBJ1-2
CDR3 length: 14
clone size: .
D gene: .
V gene: TRBV14
CDR3 protein: CASSPQPGAYGYTF
CDR3 DNA: TGTGCCAGCAGCCCCCAGCCAGGGGCGTATGGCTACACCTTC

J gene: TRBJ2-3
CDR3 length: 15
clone size: .
D gene: .
V gene: TRBV7-2
CDR3 protein: CASSLDGGGTDTQYF
CDR3 DNA: TGTGCCAGCAGCTTAGACGGCGGGGGCACAGATACGCAGTATTTT

J gene: TRBJ1-6
CDR3 length: 14
clone size: .
D gene: .
V gene: TRBV3-1/TRBV3-2
CDR3 protein: CASSPGPRNSPLHF
CDR3 DNA: TGTGCCAGCAGCCCGGGTCCGCGGAATTCACCCCTCCACTTT

J gene: TRBJ2-1
CDR3 length: 14
clone size: .
D gene: .
V gene: TRBV15
CDR3 protein: CATSNRVAGNEQFF
CDR3 DNA: TGTGCCACCAGCAACCGGGTCGCGGGGAATGAGCAGTTCTTC

J gene: TRBJ2-7
CDR3 length: 11
clone size: .
D gene: .
V gene: TRBV3-1/TRBV3-2
CDR3 protein: CASSHNYEQYF
CDR3 DNA: TGTGCCAGCAGCCATAACTACGAGCAGTACTTC

J gene: TRBJ2-5
CDR3 length: 15
clone size: .
D gene: TRBD2
V gene: TRBV11-2
CDR3 protein: CASSPGLAGGETQYF
CDR3 DNA: TGTGCCAGCAGCCCGGGACTAGCAGGCGGAGAGACCCAGTACTTC

J gene: TRBJ2-1
CDR3 length: 15
clone size: .
D gene: TRBD2
V gene: TRBV5-4
CDR3 protein: CASSRPSGGANEQFF
CDR3 DNA: TGTGCCAGCAGCCGCCCTAGCGGGGGGGCCAATGAGCAGTTCTTC

J gene: TRBJ1-2
CDR3 length: 13
clone size: .
D gene: TRBD1
V gene: TRBV19
CDR3 protein: CASRHGQGYGYTF
CDR3 DNA: TGTGCCAGTAGACACGGACAGGGCTATGGCTACACCTTC

J gene: TRBJ2-2
CDR3 length: 15
clone size: few
D gene: .
V gene: TRBV9
CDR3 protein: CASSVGGGPTGELFF
CDR3 DNA: TGTGCCAGCAGCGTAGGGGGGGGCCCCACCGGGGAGCTGTTTTTT

J gene: TRBJ2-7
CDR3 length: 15
clone size: .
D gene: .
V gene: TRBV3-1/TRBV3-2
CDR3 protein: CASSQDVVRVYEQYF
CDR3 DNA: TGTGCCAGCAGCCAAGATGTGGTCAGGGTCTACGAGCAGTACTTC

J gene: TRBJ2-3
CDR3 length: 14
clone size: .
D gene: TRBD2
V gene: TRBV30
CDR3 protein: CAWAGSGGTDTQYF
CDR3 DNA: TGTGCCTGGGCAGGTAGCGGGGGCACAGATACGCAGTATTTT

J gene: TRBJ1-5
CDR3 length: 14
clone size: .
D gene: .
V gene: TRBV6-2/TRBV6-3
CDR3 protein: CASSQIDSNQPQHF
CDR3 DNA: TGTGCCAGCAGTCAGATTGATAGCAATCAGCCCCAGCATTTT

J gene: TRBJ1-3
CDR3 length: 15
clone size: .
D gene: .
V gene: TRBV27
CDR3 protein: CASRPGQVSGNTIYF
CDR3 DNA: TGTGCCAGCAGGCCGGGACAAGTCTCTGGAAACACCATATATTTT

J gene: TRBJ2-5
CDR3 length: 16
clone size: .
D gene: TRBD2
V gene: TRBV7-2
CDR3 protein: CASSLGVSGVQETQYF
CDR3 DNA: TGTGCCAGCAGCTTAGGGGTTAGCGGGGTCCAAGAGACCCAGTACTTC

J gene: TRBJ1-1
CDR3 length: 15
clone size: .
D gene: TRBD1
V gene: TRBV20-1
CDR3 protein: CSASRQGATNTEAFF
CDR3 DNA: TGCAGTGCTAGTAGACAGGGCGCAACGAACACTGAAGCTTTCTTT